Described below is a single T cell receptor (beta chain) sequence and its context. As yet, its antigen is unknown. It was with unique molecular identifiers that the TCRbeta library was prepared. TCRdb used MiXCR to reprocess the PCR reads, holding one entry per CDR3 protein. The repertoire holds about 440,000 distinct CDR3 sequences, with around 46% as singletons. The data belong to a study of T-cell reconstitution after alpha-beta-depleted transplantation in children. Study observations and caveats: At one year after transplant, newly produced T cells mostly accounted for T-cell counts and diversity. In patients about two months after transplant, alpha-beta T cells reportedly arose from several hundred expanded graft clones. High day-60 TCRbeta diversity in some patients came from surviving recipient T cells and thymic progenitors.

Trimming at V came to 5 bases and at J to 12 bases, leaving 9 bases not matched to a gene. The CDR3 runs to 14 residues. Germline assignment: CDR1 MNHEY and CDR2 SMNVEV (reference sequence). Sample: PBMCs, taken before TCRalphabeta/CD19-depleted stem cell transplant. The sequence derives from a girl aged 2-10 years with aplastic anemia, due to receive a stem cell transplant. The chain combines TRBV27 with TRBJ2-1; 11 bases map to TRBD2. The CDR3 coding sequence is TGTGCCAGCAGTACCCTCTTAGCGGGAGGGGTGCAGTTCTTC. Its protein product is CASSTLLAGGVQFF.